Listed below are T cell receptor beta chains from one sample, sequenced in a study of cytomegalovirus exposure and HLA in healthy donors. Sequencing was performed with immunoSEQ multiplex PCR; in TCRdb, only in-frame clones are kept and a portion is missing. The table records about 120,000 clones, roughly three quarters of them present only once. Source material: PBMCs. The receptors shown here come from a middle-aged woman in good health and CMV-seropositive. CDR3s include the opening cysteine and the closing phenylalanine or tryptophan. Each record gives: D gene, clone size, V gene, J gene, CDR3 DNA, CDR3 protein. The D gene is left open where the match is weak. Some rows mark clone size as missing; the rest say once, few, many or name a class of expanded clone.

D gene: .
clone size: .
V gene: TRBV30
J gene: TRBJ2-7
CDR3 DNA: TGTGCCTGGACCGCTAGCTCCTACGAGCAGTACTTC
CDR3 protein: CAWTASSYEQYF

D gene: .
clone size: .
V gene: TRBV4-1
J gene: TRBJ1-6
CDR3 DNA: TGCGCCAGCAGCCGCCTAACAGGGCTAAATTCACCCCTCCACTTT
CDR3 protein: CASSRLTGLNSPLHF

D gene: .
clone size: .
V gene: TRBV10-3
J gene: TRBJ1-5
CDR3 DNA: TGTGCCATCAGTGAGTCGATCGGCGGAAGCAATCAGCCCCAGCATTTT
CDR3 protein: CAISESIGGSNQPQHF

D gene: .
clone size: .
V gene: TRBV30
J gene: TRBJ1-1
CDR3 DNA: TGTGCCTCCCTCCGGGAAGACACTGAAGCTTTCTTT
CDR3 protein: CASLREDTEAFF

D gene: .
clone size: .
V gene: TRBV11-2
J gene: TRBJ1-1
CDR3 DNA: TGTGCCAGCAGCCCGACAGGCCCCGGGAACACTGAAGCTTTCTTT
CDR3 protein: CASSPTGPGNTEAFF

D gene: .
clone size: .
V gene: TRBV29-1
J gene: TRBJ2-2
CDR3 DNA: TGCAGCGTTGACCTGCGGAACACCGGGGAGCTGTTTTTT
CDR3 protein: CSVDLRNTGELFF

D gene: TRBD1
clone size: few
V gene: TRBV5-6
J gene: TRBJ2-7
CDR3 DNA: TGTGCCAGCAGCCGGGACAGGGTCTACGAGCAGTACTTC
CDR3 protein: CASSRDRVYEQYF

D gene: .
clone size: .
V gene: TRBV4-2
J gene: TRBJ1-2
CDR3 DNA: TGTGCCAGCAGCCAAGATCCTGGCGGGGCTTTGGGGGATGGCTACACCTTC
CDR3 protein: CASSQDPGGALGDGYTF

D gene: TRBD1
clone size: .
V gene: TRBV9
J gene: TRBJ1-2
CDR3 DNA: TGTGCCAGCAGCGTAGGGGGACAGGAATCCTATGGCTACACCTTC
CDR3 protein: CASSVGGQESYGYTF

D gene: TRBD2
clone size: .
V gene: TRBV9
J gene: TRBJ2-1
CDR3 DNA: TGTGCCAGCAGCGTAGCGAGCGGGGGCGGGAATGAGCAGTTCTTC
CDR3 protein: CASSVASGGGNEQFF

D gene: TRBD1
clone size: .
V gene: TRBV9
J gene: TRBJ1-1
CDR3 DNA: TGTGCCAGCAGCGTAGGAGGGACAGGTGTCGAAGCTTTCTTT
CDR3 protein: CASSVGGTGVEAFF

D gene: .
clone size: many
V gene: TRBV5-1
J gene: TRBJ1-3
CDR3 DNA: TGCGCCAGCAGTTCAACAGCGGCGGGAAACACCATATATTTT
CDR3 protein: CASSSTAAGNTIYF

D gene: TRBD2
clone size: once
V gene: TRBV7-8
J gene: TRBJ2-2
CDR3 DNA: TGTGCCAGCAGCTTAAGGTCTAGCGGGTCCGGGGAGCTGTTTTTT
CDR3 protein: CASSLRSSGSGELFF

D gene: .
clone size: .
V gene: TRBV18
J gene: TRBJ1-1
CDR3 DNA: TGTGCCAGCTCACGGGAGTTGTACCTTGAAGCTTTCTTT
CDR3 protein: CASSRELYLEAFF

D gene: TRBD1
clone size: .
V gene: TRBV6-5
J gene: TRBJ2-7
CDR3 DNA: TGTGCCAGCAACCAACAGGGGTACCTCTACGAGCAGTACTTC
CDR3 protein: CASNQQGYLYEQYF

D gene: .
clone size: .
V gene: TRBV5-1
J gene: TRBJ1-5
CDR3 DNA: TGCGCCAGCAGCGAGAGGGGGGGCGGTCAGCCCCAGCATTTT
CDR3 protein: CASSERGGGQPQHF

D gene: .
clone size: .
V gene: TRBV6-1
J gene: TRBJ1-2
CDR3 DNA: TGTGCCAGCAGTGAAGCGGGAGGAACTTTCTATGGCTACACCTTC
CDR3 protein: CASSEAGGTFYGYTF

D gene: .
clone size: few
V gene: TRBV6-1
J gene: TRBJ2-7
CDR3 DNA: TGTGCCAGCAACTTCCCCGGGAAAGGAAACGAGCAGTACTTC
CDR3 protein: CASNFPGKGNEQYF

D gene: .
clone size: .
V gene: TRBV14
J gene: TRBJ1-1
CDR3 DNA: TGTGCCAGCAGCCAATTCCAATACACTGAAGCTTTCTTT
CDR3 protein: CASSQFQYTEAFF

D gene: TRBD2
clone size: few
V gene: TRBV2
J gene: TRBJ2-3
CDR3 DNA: TGTGCCAGCAGTGAAGTTAGGGCTAGCGGTAGCACAGATACGCAGTATTTT
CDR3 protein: CASSEVRASGSTDTQYF

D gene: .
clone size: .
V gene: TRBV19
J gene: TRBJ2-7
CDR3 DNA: TGTGCCAGTAGTCCCCAGACAGGAGCCTACGAGCAGTACTTC
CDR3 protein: CASSPQTGAYEQYF

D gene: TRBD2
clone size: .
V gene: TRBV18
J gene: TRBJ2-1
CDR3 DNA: TGTGCCAGCTCACCACCACTGCGGACTAGCTCCAATGAGCAGTTCTTC
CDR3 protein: CASSPPLRTSSNEQFF

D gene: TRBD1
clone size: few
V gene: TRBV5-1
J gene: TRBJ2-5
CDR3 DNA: TGCGCCAGCAGCCGGACAGGGGATACTCAAGAGACCCAGTACTTC
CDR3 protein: CASSRTGDTQETQYF

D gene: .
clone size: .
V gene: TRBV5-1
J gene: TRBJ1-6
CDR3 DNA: TGCGCCAGCAGCTCGGCGGGTCAGGGGAATTCACCCCTCCACTTT
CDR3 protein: CASSSAGQGNSPLHF

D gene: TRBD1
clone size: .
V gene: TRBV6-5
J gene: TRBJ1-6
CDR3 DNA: TGTGCCATAGGACAGGGTTTTTTTTCACCCCTCCACTTT
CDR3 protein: CAIGQGFFSPLHF

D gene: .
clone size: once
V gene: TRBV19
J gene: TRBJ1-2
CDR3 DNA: TGTGCCAGTAGACAGGGATGGAACTATGGCTACACCTTC
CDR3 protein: CASRQGWNYGYTF

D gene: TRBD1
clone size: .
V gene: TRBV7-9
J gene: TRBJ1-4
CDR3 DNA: TGTGCCAGCAGCGTGCTGACAGGGGTGGGTGAAAAACTGTTTTTT
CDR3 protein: CASSVLTGVGEKLFF

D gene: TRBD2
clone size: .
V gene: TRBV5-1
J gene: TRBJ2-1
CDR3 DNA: TGCGCCAGCAGCGTAGGACTAGCGGGGGGCTCGTACAATGAGCAGTTCTTC
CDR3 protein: CASSVGLAGGSYNEQFF